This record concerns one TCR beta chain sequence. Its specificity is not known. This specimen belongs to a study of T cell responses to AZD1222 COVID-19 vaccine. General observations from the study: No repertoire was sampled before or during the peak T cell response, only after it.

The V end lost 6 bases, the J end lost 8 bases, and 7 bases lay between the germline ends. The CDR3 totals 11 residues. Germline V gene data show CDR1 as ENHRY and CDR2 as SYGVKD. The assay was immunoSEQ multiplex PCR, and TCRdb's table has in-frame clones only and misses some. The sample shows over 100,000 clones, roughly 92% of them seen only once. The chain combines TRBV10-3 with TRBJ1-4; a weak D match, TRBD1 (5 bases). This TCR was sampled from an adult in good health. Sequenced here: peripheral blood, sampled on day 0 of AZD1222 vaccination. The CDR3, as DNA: TGTGCCATCAGAGCAGGGGAAAAACTGTTTTTT. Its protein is CAIRAGEKLFF.